The 10 T cell receptor beta chains listed next were all sequenced from one sample in a study of CD8 T cells in ankylosing spondylitis. MiXCR was run by TCRdb on the 5' RACE reads, yielding one entry per CDR3 protein. This sample carries around 300,000 distinct CDR3 sequences, roughly 11% of them seen once, and the ten largest clones take roughly 9%. Specimen: blood, either unsorted or a sorted T cell fraction (not recorded which). The receptor set was obtained from a female donor with ankylosing spondylitis or in good health (not recorded which).

The chain combines TRBV7-9 with TRBJ1-3; TRBD1 matches 9 bases. The CDR3 is made up of 16 amino acids. Germline V CDR1 and CDR2: SEHNR, FQNEAQ (reference sequence). V gave up 5 bases and J gave up 3 bases; unmatched junction bases: 8. As DNA, the CDR3 is TGTGCCAGCAGCCAACGAGGGACAGGGAGTGGAAACACCATATATTTT. It translates to CASSQRGTGSGNTIYF.

This clonotype was counted ten times or more. The chain recombines TRBV10-3 with TRBJ2-7; 7 bases are shared with TRBD2. Looked up from germline, CDR1 is ENHRY and CDR2 is SYGVKD. V shed 4 bases and J 0 bases; nucleotides not matched to a gene: 6. This CDR3 has 15 amino acids. CDR3 amino acids: CAISVGGGSSYEQYF. In nucleotides, the CDR3 is TGTGCCATCAGTGTGGGGGGGGGTAGCTCCTACGAGCAGTACTTC.

The chain has TRBV5-1 and TRBJ2-1; 7 bases match TRBD1. The CDR3 contains 16 residues. The germline CDR1 and CDR2 sequences are SGHRS and YFSETQ. After removal of 0 bases from V and 7 bases from J, the junction contained 10 bases not matched to a gene. CDR3: CASSLVGTERWNEQFF. The CDR3 coding sequence is TGCGCCAGCAGCTTGGTCGGGACAGAAAGATGGAATGAGCAGTTCTTC.

This clonotype appeared many times. The chain carries TRBV6-1 and TRBJ1-4; 7 nucleotides agree with TRBD1. Looked up from germline, CDR1 is MNHNS and CDR2 is SASEGT. Trimming cost V 6 bases and J 8 bases; bases outside gene matches: 15. The CDR3 sequence is 16 residues long. The CDR3 loop is CASSHGGTELPEKLFF. The CDR3 DNA reads as TGTGCCAGCAGCCACGGCGGGACAGAACTTCCCGAAAAACTGTTTTTT.

This clonotype was detected many times. V is TRBV12-3 or TRBV12-4 and J is TRBJ2-1; D call uncertain. V lost 1 base and J 4 bases, leaving 14 bases between the germline ends. CDR3 size: 16 residues. DNA of the CDR3: TGTGCCAGCAGTTTAGAACGGTCGGCGGTATACAATGAGCAGTTCTTC. It specifies CASSLERSAVYNEQFF.

This chain links TRBV2 with TRBJ2-7; maybe TRBD1 (7 bases). This CDR3 has 14 residues. Germline V gene sequence: CDR1 SNHLY, CDR2 FYNNEI. Trimming stripped 8 bases from V and 2 bases from J, with 16 bases between. CDR3 in DNA: TGTGCCAGCTGGAGGGGACAGAGAACCTACGAGCAGTACTTC. Protein: CASWRGQRTYEQYF.

In this sample, this clonotype turned up many times. This chain connects TRBV12-3 or TRBV12-4 to TRBJ2-4; no firm D call. The V and J ends lost 1 base and 6 bases respectively, with 10 bases between them. The CDR3 runs 14 residues. The CDR3: CASSLGRKLNIQYF. The CDR3 nucleotides are TGTGCCAGCAGTTTAGGTAGGAAGCTAAACATTCAGTACTTC.

This clonotype was counted ten times or more. The chain is built from TRBV28 and TRBJ2-5; D possibly corresponds to TRBD1 (5 bases). Germline CDR1 is MDHEN and CDR2 is SYDVKM. The CDR3 contains 16 residues. V lost 1 base, J lost 5 bases, and 17 bases lay in between. CDR3 nucleotide sequence: TGTGCCAGCAGTTTATATCCGAACGCCAGGGTTGAGACCCAGTACTTC. It codes for CASSLYPNARVETQYF.

The rearrangement uses TRBV20-1 and TRBJ2-7; TRBD1 aligns across 9 bases. The CDR3 extends over 14 amino acids. Trimming took 3 bases from V and 5 from J; bases not matched to a gene: 8. Germline CDR1 reads DFQATT; CDR2 reads SNEGSKA (reference sequence). CDR3 nucleotides: TGCAGTGCTAGTCCTCCTACAGGGGGCGACGAGCAGTACTTC. Protein sequence: CSASPPTGGDEQYF.

This clonotype was counted ten times or more. This chain uses TRBV7-9 with TRBJ2-5; D possibly uses TRBD1 or TRBD2 (5 bases each). The V gene's germline CDR1 is SEHNR and CDR2 FQNEAQ (reference sequence). CDR3 length: 13 residues. V gave up 10 bases and J gave up 5 bases, with 17 bases separating them. The CDR3: CATLRAGSETQYF. The CDR3 coding sequence is TGTGCCACCCTCCGGGCAGGGAGTGAGACCCAGTACTTC.